This entry features one TCR beta chain sequence. As yet, its antigen is unknown. The data originate from a study of identical twins. The study, taken as a whole, reports: Abundant beta clonotypes from cord blood bore fewer insertions; memory repertoires lacked this pattern. Beta out-of-frame twin sharing showed a weaker excess.

Each cDNA held unique molecular identifiers, and template switching gave it a universal primer site. TCRdb ran MiXCR on the 5' RACE reads and lists one entry per CDR3 protein. The sample lists 600,000 to 800,000 distinct CDR3 sequences, 21% occurring once. The same sample was also used in a study of T cells expressing NK-cell markers. That investigation notes: The authors sequenced eight donors, of whom seven were HCMV-seropositive and one was seronegative.

The receptor's source is a woman aged 18-35 years in good health. Material: PBMCs.

CDR3 amino acids: CASSFGVDYEQYF. The CDR3 nucleotides are TGTGCCAGCAGTTTTGGGGTTGACTACGAGCAGTACTTC. The V and J genes are TRBV12-3 or TRBV12-4 and TRBJ2-7; no reliable D call. The germline V and J ends were trimmed by 3 bases and 3 bases, with 9 bases remaining between them. The CDR3 contains 13 residues.